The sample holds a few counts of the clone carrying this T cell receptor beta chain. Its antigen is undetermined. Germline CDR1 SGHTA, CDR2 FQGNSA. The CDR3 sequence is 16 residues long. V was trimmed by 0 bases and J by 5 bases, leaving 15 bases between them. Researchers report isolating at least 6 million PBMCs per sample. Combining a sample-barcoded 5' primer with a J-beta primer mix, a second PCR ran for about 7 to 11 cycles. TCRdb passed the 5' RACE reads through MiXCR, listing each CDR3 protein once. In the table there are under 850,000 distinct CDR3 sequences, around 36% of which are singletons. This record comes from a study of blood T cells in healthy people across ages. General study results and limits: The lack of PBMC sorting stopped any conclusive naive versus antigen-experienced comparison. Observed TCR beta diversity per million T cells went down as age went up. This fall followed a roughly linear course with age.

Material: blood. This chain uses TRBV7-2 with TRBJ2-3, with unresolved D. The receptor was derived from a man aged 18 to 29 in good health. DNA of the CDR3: TGTGCCAGCAGCTTAGCTGGGCATTGGATGGGAGATACGCAGTATTTT. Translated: CASSLAGHWMGDTQYF.